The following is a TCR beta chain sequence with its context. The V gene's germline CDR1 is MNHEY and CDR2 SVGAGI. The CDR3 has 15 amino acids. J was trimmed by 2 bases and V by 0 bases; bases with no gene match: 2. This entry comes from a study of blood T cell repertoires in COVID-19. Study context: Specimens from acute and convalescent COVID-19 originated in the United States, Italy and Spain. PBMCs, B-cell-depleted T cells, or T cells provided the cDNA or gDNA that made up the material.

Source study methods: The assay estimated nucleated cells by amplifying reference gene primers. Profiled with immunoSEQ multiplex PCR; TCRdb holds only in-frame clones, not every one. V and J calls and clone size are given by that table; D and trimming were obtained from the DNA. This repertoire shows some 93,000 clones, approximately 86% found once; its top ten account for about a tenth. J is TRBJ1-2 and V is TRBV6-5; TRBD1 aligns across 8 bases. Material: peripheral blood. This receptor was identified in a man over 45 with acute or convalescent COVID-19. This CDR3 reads CASSYSTGANYGYTF. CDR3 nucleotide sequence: TGTGCCAGCAGTTACTCGACAGGGGCGAACTATGGCTACACCTTC.